A selection of T cell receptor beta chains follows, all from one sample in a study of blood T cell repertoires in COVID-19. Profiled with immunoSEQ multiplex PCR; TCRdb holds only in-frame clones, not every one. The sample lists 200,000 or so clones, 80% to 85% occurring once. Sequencing used PBMCs or T cells enriched from blood (not recorded which). These receptors were obtained from a man aged 40-50 years who had recovered from COVID-19. Each CDR3 is given with its conserved first and last residue. D genes are given only for firm matches.

J gene,V gene,D gene,CDR3 protein
TRBJ1-4,TRBV5-1,TRBD1,CASSLGQDNEKLFF
TRBJ1-2,TRBV5-1,NA,CASSLVGGRVANGYTF
TRBJ2-2,TRBV12-5,NA,CASGQGGTGELFF
TRBJ1-4,TRBV11-2,TRBD1,CASSYGQGARKLFF
TRBJ1-6,TRBV6-1,TRBD1,CASSEAAGGFSPLHF
TRBJ2-7,TRBV28,TRBD1,CASRTGTEAYEQYF
TRBJ2-1,TRBV5-4,NA,CASSLDSMLEFF
TRBJ1-5,TRBV7-8,NA,CASGGGPNQPQHF
TRBJ1-1,TRBV11-2,NA,CASSLGGGNTEAFF
TRBJ1-5,TRBV5-8,NA,CASSLTSGQPQHF
TRBJ1-6,TRBV7-8,TRBD1,CASSHKPGQADSPLHF
TRBJ1-1,TRBV5-6,NA,CASSLPTGWVTEAFF
TRBJ2-5,TRBV6-5,NA,CASKILSIQETQYF
TRBJ1-2,TRBV10-3,NA,CAISESNRDGYTF
TRBJ1-2,TRBV21-1,NA,CASSNPGHPGYGYTF
TRBJ1-2,TRBV7-5,NA,CARSPRTGNGYTF
TRBJ1-4,TRBV29-1,TRBD1,CSAWTGGREKLFF
TRBJ1-5,TRBV7-2,NA,CASSFTGNQPQHF
TRBJ2-6,TRBV10-3,TRBD1,CAISEPGTAGANVLTF
TRBJ1-2,TRBV5-1,NA,CASSLELPYGYTF
TRBJ1-1,TRBV4-1,NA,CASSQSRRTEAFF
TRBJ1-4,TRBV7-8,NA,CASSPQATVPNEKLFF
TRBJ1-6,TRBV7-8,NA,CASSLTGRSYNSPLHF
TRBJ2-3,TRBV30,TRBD2,CALAASTDTQYF
TRBJ1-3,TRBV5-5,NA,CASTVLPGTSGNTIYF
TRBJ2-5,TRBV30,TRBD1,CAWKVAGQGETQYF
TRBJ1-1,TRBV7-9,TRBD1,CASSPDRGSFTEAFF
TRBJ2-2,TRBV11-2,TRBD2,CASSSPGGTGELFF
TRBJ2-5,TRBV4-2,NA,CASSQDQQETQYF
TRBJ1-2,TRBV18,TRBD1,CASSLSGQFNGYTF
TRBJ1-2,TRBV12-3/TRBV12-4,NA,CASSLAPKYGYTF
TRBJ1-4,TRBV2,NA,CASSGRVREKLFF
TRBJ2-3,TRBV18,NA,CASSPGGVRDTQYF
TRBJ2-6,TRBV28,NA,CASSSSSGANVLTF
TRBJ1-3,TRBV7-2,NA,CASSLLSGFGNTIYF
TRBJ1-6,TRBV5-6,NA,CASSFLSARESPLHF
TRBJ1-3,TRBV15,TRBD1,CATSSPGGSGNTIYF